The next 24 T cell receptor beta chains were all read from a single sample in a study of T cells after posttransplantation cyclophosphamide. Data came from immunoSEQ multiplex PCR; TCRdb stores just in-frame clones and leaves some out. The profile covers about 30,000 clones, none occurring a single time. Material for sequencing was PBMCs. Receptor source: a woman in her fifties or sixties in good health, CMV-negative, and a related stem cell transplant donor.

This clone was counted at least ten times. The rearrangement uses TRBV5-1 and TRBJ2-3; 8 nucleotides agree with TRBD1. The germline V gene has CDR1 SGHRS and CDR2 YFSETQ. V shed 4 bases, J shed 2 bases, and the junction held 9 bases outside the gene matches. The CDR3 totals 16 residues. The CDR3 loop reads CASSTRTGLHTDTQYF. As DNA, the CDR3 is TGCGCCAGCAGCACCCGGACAGGGCTTCACACAGATACGCAGTATTTT. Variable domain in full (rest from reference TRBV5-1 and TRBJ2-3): KAGVTQTPRYLIKTRGQQVTLSCSPISGHRSVSWYQQTPGQGLQFLFEYFSETQRNKGNFPGRFSGRQFSNSRSEMNVSTLELGDSALYLCASSTRTGLHTDTQYFGPGTRLTVL.

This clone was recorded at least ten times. The CDR3 sequence is CASSLIRVDTQYF. The CDR3 nucleotides are TGTGCCAGCAGCTTAATCAGGGTAGATACGCAGTATTTT. V usage is TRBV11-2 and J usage is TRBJ2-3; D may be TRBD1 (5 bases). V was shortened by 2 bases and J by 5 bases, with 8 bases between the two germline ends. Germline V CDR1 and CDR2: SGHAT, FQNNGV. The CDR3 totals 13 residues.

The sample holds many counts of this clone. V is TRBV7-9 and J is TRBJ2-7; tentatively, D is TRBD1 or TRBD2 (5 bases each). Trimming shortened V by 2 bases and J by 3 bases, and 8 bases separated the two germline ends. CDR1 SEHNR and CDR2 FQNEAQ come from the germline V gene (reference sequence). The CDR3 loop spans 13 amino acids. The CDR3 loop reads CASSLPGSYEQYF. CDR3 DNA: TGTGCCAGCAGCTTACCAGGGAGCTACGAGCAGTACTTC. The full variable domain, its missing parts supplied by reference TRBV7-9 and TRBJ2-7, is DTGVSQNPRHKITKRGQNVTFRCDPISEHNRLYWYRQTLGQGPEFLTYFQNEAQLEKSRLLSDRFSAERPKGSFSTLEIQRTEQGDSAMYLCASSLPGSYEQYFGPGTRLTVT.

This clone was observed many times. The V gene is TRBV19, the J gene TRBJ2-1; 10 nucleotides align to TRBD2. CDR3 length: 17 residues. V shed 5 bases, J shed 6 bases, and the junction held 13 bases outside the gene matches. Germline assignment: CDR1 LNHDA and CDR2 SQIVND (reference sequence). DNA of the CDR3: TGTGCCAGTAGTTCACGAGGAGCGGGAGGGTGGGCCAATGAGCAGTTCTTC. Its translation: CASSSRGAGGWANEQFF.

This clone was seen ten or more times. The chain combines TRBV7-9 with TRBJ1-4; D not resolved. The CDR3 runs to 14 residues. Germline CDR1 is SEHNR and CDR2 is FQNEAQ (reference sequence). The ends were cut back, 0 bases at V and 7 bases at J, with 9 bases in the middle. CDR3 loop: CASSLAGGSEKLFF. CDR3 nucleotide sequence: TGTGCCAGCAGCTTAGCTGGTGGCAGTGAAAAACTGTTTTTT.

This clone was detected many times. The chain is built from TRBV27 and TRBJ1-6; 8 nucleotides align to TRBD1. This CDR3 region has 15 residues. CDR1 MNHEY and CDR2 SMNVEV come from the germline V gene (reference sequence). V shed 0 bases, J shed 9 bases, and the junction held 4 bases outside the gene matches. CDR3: CASSLSRGRGSPLHF. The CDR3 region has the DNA TGTGCCAGCAGTTTATCCAGGGGGCGCGGTTCACCCCTCCACTTT.

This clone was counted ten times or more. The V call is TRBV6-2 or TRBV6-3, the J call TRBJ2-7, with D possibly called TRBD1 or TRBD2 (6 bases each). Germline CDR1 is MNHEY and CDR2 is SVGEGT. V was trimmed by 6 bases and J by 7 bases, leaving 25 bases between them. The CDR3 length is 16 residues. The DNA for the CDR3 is TGTGCCAGCAGCCTCCCCCCCACTAATCGGAGGGGGGAGCAGTACTTC. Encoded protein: CASSLPPTNRRGEQYF.

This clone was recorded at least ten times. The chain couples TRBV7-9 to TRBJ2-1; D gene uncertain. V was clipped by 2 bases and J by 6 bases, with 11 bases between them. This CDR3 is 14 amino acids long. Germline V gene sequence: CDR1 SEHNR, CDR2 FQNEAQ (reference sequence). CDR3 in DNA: TGTGCCAGCAGCTTATTTCTGGTAGTCAATGAGCAGTTCTTC. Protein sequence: CASSLFLVVNEQFF.

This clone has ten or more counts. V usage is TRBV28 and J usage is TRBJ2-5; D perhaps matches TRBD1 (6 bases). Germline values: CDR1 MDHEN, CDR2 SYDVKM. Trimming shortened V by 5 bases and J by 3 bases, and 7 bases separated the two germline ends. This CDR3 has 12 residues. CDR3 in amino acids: CASSRQEETQYF. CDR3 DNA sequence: TGTGCCAGCAGTAGACAGGAAGAGACCCAGTACTTC.

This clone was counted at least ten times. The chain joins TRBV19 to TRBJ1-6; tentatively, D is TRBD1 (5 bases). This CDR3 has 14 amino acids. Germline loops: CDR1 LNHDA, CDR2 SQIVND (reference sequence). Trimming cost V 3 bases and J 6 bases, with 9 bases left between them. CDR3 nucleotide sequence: TGTGCCAGTAGTATGGCAGGGCGTAATTCACCCCTCCACTTT. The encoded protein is CASSMAGRNSPLHF.

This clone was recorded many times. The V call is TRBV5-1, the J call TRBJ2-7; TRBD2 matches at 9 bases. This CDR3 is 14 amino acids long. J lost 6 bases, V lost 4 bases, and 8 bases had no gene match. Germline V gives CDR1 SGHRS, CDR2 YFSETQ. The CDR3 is CASSETSGQGEQYF. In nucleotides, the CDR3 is TGCGCCAGCAGCGAGACTAGCGGCCAGGGCGAGCAGTACTTC.

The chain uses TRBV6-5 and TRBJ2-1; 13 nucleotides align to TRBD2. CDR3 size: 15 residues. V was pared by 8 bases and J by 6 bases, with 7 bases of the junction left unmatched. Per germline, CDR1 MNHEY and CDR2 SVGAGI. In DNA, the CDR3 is TGTGCCAGCTCCCTGGGACTAGCGGGGACCAATGAGCAGTTCTTC. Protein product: CASSLGLAGTNEQFF.

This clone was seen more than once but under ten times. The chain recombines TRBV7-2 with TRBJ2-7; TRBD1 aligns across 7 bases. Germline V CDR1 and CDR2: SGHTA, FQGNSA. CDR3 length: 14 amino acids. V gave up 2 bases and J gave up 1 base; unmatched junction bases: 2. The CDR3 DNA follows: TGTGCCAGCAGCTTAACAGGGGTATCCTACGAGCAGTACTTC. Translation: CASSLTGVSYEQYF.

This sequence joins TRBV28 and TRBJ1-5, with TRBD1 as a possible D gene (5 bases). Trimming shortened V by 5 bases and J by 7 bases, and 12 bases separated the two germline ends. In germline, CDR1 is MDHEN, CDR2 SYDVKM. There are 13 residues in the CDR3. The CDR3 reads CASSQGEGQPQHF. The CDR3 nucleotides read TGTGCCAGCAGTCAAGGGGAAGGACAGCCCCAGCATTTT.

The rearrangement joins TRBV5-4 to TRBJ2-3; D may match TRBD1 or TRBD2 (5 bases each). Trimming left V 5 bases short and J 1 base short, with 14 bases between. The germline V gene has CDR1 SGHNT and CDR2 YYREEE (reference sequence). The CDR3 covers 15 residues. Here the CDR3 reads CASRHTGGGTDTQYF. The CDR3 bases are TGTGCCAGCAGACACACAGGAGGCGGCACAGATACGCAGTATTTT.

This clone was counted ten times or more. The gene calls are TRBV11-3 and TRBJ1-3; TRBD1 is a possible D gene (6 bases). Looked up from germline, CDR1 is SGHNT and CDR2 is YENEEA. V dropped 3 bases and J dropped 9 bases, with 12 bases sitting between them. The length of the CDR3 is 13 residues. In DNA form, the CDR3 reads TGTGCCAGCAGCTTTAGAAGGGGGAGCACCATATATTTT. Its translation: CASSFRRGSTIYF.

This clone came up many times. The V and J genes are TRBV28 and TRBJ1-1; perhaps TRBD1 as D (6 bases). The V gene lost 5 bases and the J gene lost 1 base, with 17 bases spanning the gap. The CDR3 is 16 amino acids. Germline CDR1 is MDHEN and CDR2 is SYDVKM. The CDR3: CASSLPQGRRNTEAFF. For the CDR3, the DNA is TGTGCCAGCAGTCTGCCACAGGGACGAAGGAACACTGAAGCTTTCTTT.

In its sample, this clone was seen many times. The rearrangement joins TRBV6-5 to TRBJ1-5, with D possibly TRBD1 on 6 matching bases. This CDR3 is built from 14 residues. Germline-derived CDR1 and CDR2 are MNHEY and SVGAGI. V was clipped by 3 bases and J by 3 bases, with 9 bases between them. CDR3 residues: CASSYGGTNQPQHF. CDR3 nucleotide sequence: TGTGCCAGCAGTTATGGGGGCACCAATCAGCCCCAGCATTTT.

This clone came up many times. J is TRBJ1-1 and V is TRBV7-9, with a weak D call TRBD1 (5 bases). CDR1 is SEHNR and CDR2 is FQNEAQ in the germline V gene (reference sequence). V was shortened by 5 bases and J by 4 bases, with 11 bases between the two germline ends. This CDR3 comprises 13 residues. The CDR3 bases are TGTGCCAGCAGCCGCAGGGAGGGCACTGAAGCTTTCTTT. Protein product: CASSRREGTEAFF.

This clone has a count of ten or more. The DNA of the CDR3 is TGTGCCAGTAACCGCCAGGGGCCCCAGCATTTT. It specifies CASNRQGPQHF. V gene TRBV19 combines with J gene TRBJ1-5; maybe TRBD1 (5 bases). Deletions cut 7 bases from V and 9 bases from J, with 10 bases between. CDR3 length: 11 amino acids. Germline CDR1 reads LNHDA; CDR2 reads SQIVND (reference sequence).

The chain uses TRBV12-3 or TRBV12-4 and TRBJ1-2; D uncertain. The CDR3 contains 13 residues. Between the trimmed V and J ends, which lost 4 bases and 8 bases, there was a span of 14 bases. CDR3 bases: TGTGCCAGCAGTTCCCTCCGGGGAGCCGGCTACACCTTC. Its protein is CASSSLRGAGYTF.

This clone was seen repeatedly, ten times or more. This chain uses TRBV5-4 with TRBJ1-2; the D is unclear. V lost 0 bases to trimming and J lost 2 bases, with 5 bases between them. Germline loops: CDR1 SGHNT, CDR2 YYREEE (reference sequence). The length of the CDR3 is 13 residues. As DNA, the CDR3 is TGTGCCAGCAGCTTGGACAGCAACTATGGCTACACCTTC. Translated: CASSLDSNYGYTF.

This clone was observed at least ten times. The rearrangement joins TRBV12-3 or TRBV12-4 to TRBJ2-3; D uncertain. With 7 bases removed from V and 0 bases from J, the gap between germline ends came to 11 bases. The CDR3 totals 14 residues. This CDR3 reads CASTRSHSTDTQYF. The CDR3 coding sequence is TGTGCCAGCACCCGGTCCCATAGCACAGATACGCAGTATTTT.

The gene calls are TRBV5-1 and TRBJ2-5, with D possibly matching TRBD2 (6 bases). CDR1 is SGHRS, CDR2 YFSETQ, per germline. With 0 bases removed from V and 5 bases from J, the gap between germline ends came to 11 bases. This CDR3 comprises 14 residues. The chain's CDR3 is CASSLGGSGETQYF. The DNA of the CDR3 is TGCGCCAGCAGCTTGGGGGGTAGCGGCGAGACCCAGTACTTC.